This T cell receptor (beta chain) was sequenced for a study of T cell responses to AZD1222 COVID-19 vaccine (dated by TCRdb to the early 2020s). For the study in its entirety: TCR sequencing covered roughly 230 trial participants: nearly 210 given two doses of AZD1222 and 26 given two doses of MenACWY control vaccine. Trial participants were enrolled by age into subgroups of 18-55, 56-69 and 70-plus years, and 148, 28 and 57 TCR-sequenced participants, respectively, were included in these subgroups.

This sample's time point label indicates: about 28 days (+/-7) after the second vaccine dose. Because spike-specific TCR depth and breadth did not differ between the two schedules, AZD1222 recipients who got a second dose at roughly 4 weeks were pooled with those who got a second dose at roughly 12 weeks. Vaccinee samples were obtained from the UK trials COV001 and COV002, which included a single-blind randomized controlled phase 2/3 trial of AZD1222 (ChAdOx1 nCoV-19) in healthy adults. For TCRbeta chain sequencing, PBMC samples from trial participants were taken at day 0 and at day 28 after the second dose. To note about this clone: It lacks a known antigen. No much larger clone is present one base from it, and per-base qualities are unavailable.

General study outcomes and caveats: Only six or seven AZD1222 recipients were SARS-CoV-2 seropositive at baseline, limiting conclusions about previously exposed vaccinees. Nearly half of unique spike-specific TCRs reportedly recognized epitopes outside regions mutated in the B.1.351 and B.1.1.7 variants. The whole spike protein was spanned by vaccine-associated CD4 TCRs, and dominant responses were seen in regions 160-218 and 743-854. The 56-69-year group was small, and its depth increase did not reach significance, likely because of low power. Most participants were white British and females outnumbered males, and the authors suggested that clonal diversity may have been underestimated. Because no day 14 peak-response samples were available, repertoires were characterized only after the peak T cell response. After two AZD1222 doses, both the breadth and the depth of spike-specific TCRs were significantly higher than at day 0 and than in MenACWY recipients.

The CDR3, cysteine through phenylalanine, is 14 amino acids long. Of the read, only the CDR3 DNA is kept; its 42 bases are in frame from base 1. V and J lose 7 bases and 10 bases, and a span of 17 bases separates them. For CDR1 and CDR2, the germline V gene (reference sequence) lists LNHDA and SQIVND. The CDR3 regions of human TCRbeta chains were subjected to immunosequencing. The authors' pipeline ran thus. Repertoire TCRs were checked for matches against a reference library of SARS-CoV-2-specific TCRs that had been generated using the MIRA antigen-specificity platform. Breadth was defined as the fraction of unique TCRs that were SARS-CoV-2-associated. Depth was defined as the fraction of total T cells that were SARS-CoV-2-associated. Each spike-specific TCR was assigned to its reactive spike region and to a CD4 or CD8 class using the MIRA data. Log10-transformed breadth and depth values were compared by one-way ANOVA with Sidak's multiple comparisons tests. The immuneACCESS repertoire file appears here via TCRdb, limited to in-frame rearrangements. These files lack a portion of the clones; in checked studies, under half of the deficit traces to unresolved V genes, and the cause of the others is not known. D and trimming were read from the DNA, whereas the V and J calls and clone size are those reported in that table. This sample gives around 110,000 clones in total; 92% of them show up just once. The leading ten clones occupy about 1.6% of the sample.

This clonotype originated in an adult who received the AZD1222 COVID-19 vaccine. Sequenced here: peripheral blood, sampled 28 days after the second AZD1222 dose. This sequence uses TRBV19 and TRBJ1-6; a weak D assignment points to TRBD1 (5 bases agree). The CDR3 protein is CASNGGEISSPLHF. The nucleotide sequence is given as TGTGCCAGTAACGGGGGGGAGATCTCCTCACCCCTCCACTTT.